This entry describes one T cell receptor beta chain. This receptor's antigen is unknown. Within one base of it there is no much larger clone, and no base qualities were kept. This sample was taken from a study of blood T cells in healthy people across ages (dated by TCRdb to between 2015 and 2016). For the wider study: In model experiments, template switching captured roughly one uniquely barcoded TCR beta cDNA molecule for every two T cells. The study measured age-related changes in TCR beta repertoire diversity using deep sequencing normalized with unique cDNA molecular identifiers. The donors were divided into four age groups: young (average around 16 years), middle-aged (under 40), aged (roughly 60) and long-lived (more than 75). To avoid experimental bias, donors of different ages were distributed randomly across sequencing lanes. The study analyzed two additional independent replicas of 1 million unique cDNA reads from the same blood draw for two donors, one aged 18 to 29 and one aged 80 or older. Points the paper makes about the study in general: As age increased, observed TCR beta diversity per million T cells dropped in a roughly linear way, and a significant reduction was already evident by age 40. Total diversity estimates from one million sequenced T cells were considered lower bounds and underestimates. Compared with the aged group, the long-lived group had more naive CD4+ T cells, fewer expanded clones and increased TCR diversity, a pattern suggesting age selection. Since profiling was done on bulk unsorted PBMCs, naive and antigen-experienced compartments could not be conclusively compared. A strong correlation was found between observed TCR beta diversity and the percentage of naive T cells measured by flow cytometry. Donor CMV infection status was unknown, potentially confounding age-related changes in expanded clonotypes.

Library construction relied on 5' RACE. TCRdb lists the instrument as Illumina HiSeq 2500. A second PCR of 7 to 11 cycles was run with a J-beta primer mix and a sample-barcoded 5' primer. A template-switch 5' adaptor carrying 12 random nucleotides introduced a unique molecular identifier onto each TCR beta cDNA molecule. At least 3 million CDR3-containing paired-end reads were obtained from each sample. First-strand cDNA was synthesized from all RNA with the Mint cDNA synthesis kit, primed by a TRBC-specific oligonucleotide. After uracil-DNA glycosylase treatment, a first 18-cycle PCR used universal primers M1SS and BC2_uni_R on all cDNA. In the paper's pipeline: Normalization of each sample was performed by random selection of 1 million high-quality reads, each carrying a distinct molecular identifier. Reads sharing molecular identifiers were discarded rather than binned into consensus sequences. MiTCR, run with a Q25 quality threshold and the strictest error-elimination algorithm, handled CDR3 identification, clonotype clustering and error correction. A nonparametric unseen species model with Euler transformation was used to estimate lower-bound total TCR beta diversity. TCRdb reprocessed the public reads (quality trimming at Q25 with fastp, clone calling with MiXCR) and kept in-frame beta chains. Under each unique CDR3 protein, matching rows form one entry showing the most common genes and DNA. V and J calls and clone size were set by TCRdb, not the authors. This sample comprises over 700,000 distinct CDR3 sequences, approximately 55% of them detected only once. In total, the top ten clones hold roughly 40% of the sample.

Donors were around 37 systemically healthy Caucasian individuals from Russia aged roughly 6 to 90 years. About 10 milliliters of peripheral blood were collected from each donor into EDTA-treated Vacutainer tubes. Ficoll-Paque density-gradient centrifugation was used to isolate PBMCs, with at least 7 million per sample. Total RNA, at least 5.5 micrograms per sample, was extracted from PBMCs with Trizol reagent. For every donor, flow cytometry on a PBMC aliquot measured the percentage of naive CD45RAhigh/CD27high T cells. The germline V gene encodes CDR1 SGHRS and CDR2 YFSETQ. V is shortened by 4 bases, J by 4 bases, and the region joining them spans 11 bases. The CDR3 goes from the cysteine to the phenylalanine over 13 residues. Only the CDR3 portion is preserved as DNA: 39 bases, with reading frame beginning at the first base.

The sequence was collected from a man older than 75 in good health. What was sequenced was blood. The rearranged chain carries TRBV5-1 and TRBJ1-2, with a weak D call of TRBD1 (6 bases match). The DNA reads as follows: TGCGCCAGCAGCCACGGACAGACCTATGGCTACACCTTC. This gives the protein CASSHGQTYGYTF.